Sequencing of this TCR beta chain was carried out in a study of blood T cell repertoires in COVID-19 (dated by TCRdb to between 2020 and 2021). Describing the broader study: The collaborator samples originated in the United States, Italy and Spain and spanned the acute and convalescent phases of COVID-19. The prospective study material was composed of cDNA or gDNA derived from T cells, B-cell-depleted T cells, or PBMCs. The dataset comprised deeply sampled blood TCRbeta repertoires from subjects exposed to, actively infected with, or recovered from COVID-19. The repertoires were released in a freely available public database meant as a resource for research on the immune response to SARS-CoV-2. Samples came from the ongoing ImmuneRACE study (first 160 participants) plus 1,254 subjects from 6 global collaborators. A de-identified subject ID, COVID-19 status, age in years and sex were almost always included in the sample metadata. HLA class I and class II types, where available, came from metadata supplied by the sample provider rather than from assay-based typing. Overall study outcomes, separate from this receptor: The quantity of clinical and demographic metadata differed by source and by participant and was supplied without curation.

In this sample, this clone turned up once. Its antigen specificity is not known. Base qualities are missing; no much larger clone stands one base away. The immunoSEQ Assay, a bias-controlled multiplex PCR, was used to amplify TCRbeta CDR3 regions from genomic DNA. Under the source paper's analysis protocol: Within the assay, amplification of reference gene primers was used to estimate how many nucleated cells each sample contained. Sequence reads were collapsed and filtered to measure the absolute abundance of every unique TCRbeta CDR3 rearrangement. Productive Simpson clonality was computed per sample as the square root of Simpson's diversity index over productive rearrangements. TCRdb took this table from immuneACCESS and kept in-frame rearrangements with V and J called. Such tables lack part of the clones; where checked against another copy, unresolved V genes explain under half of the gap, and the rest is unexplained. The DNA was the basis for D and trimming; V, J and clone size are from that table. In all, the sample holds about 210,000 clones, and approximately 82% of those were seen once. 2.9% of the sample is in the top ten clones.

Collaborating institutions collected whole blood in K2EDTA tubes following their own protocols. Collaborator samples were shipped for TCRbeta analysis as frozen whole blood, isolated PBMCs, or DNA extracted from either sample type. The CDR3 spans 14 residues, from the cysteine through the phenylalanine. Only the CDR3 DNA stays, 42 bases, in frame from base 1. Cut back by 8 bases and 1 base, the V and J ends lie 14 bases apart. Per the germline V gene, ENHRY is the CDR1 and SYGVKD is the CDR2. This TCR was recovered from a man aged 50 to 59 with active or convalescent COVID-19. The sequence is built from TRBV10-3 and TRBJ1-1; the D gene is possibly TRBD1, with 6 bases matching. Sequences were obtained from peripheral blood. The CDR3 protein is CAIRTGLGNTEAFF. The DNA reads TGTGCCATCCGAACAGGGTTGGGGAACACTGAAGCTTTCTTT.